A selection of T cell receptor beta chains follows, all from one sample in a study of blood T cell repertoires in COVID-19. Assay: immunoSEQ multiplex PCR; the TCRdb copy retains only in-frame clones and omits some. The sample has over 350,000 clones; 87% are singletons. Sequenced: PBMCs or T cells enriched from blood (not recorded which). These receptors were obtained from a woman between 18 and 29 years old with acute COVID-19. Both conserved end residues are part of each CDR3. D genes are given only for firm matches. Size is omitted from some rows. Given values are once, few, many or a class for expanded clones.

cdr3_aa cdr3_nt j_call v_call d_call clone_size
CASSPRQGSTDEQYF TGTGCCAGCAGTCCCCGACAGGGGTCGACCGACGAGCAGTACTTC TRBJ2-7 TRBV6-5 TRBD1 .
CASSLQAKNIQYF TGTGCCAGCAGCTTGCAGGCCAAAAACATTCAGTACTTC TRBJ2-4 TRBV5-8 . .
CASSEFRWQGANYDGYTF TGTGCCAGCAGTGAATTTCGGTGGCAGGGGGCAAATTACGATGGCTACACCTTC TRBJ1-2 TRBV2 TRBD1 few
CSVAGTGHDQPQHF TGCAGCGTCGCCGGGACAGGACACGATCAGCCCCAGCATTTT TRBJ1-5 TRBV29-1 TRBD1 .
CASSSRTAYEQYF TGTGCCAGCAGCTCCCGGACAGCGTACGAGCAGTACTTC TRBJ2-7 TRBV7-9 . .
CASSVYSGNHEQYF TGTGCCAGCAGCGTATATTCAGGGAACCACGAGCAGTACTTC TRBJ2-7 TRBV9 . .
CAILGQQGNTIYF TGTGCCATACTTGGACAACAGGGAAACACCATATATTTT TRBJ1-3 TRBV10-3 . few
CASSWDRGQGNSPLHF TGTGCCAGTAGTTGGGACAGGGGGCAAGGTAATTCACCCCTCCACTTT TRBJ1-6 TRBV19 TRBD1 .
CASSFRTEYNEQFF TGTGCCAGCAGTTTTCGGACAGAATACAATGAGCAGTTCTTC TRBJ2-1 TRBV28 . once
CATSVGRSAQETQYF TGTGCCACCAGTGTGGGCAGGTCGGCCCAAGAGACCCAGTACTTC TRBJ2-5 TRBV24-1 . .
CASSRRGNSPLHF TGCGCCAGCAGTCGTCGGGGGAATTCACCCCTCCACTTT TRBJ1-6 TRBV23-1 . .
CATSSTGGSVEKLFF TGTGCCACCAGCAGTACAGGGGGCTCGGTTGAAAAACTGTTTTTT TRBJ1-4 TRBV15 TRBD1 .
CASSGRATNSYEQYF TGTGCCAGCAGTGGGAGAGCCACTAATTCCTACGAGCAGTACTTC TRBJ2-7 TRBV2 . .
CASSYGRGDFYEQYF TGTGCCAGCAGTTACGGGCGGGGGGATTTTTACGAGCAGTACTTC TRBJ2-7 TRBV6-2/TRBV6-3 TRBD2 .
CASSSRTGRNSPLHF TGTGCCAGCAGTTCCAGGACAGGGAGAAATTCACCCCTCCACTTT TRBJ1-6 TRBV28 TRBD1 .
CASSVTGLGEQYF TGTGCCAGCAGTGTAACAGGGCTGGGCGAGCAGTACTTC TRBJ2-7 TRBV2 . .
CASSLGYRLAGYNEQFF TGTGCCAGCAGCCTTGGGTACCGACTAGCGGGGTACAATGAGCAGTTCTTC TRBJ2-1 TRBV3-1/TRBV3-2 TRBD2 once
CASSIVWRGPQHF TGTGCCAGTAGTATAGTTTGGAGGGGGCCCCAGCATTTT TRBJ1-5 TRBV19 . .
CASSRAPNTEAFF TGTGCCAGTAGCAGGGCCCCGAACACTGAAGCTTTCTTT TRBJ1-1 TRBV19 . .
CSARGLAGTNTGELFF TGCAGTGCTCGTGGACTAGCGGGAACGAACACCGGGGAGCTGTTTTTT TRBJ2-2 TRBV20-1 TRBD2 .
CASSRDSKYQPQHF TGTGCCAGCAGTAGGGACAGCAAGTATCAGCCCCAGCATTTT TRBJ1-5 TRBV2 TRBD1 .
CSASTAGGGEQFF TGCAGTGCTAGTACGGCGGGAGGGGGTGAGCAGTTCTTC TRBJ2-1 TRBV20-1 TRBD2 .
CASRPYTSSYEQYF TGTGCCAGCAGACCCTACACTAGCTCCTACGAGCAGTACTTC TRBJ2-7 TRBV5-4 . .
CASSESGFGSYNEQFF TGTGCCAGCAGCGAGAGTGGTTTCGGCTCCTACAATGAGCAGTTCTTC TRBJ2-1 TRBV9 . .
CASMGAYGYTF TGTGCCAGCATGGGGGCCTATGGCTACACCTTC TRBJ1-2 TRBV2 . .
CASSEEGIYGYTF TGTGCCAGCAGTGAAGAGGGGATCTATGGCTACACCTTC TRBJ1-2 TRBV2 . few
CASSAGQVYNEQFF TGTGCCAGCAGCGCGGGACAGGTATACAATGAGCAGTTCTTC TRBJ2-1 TRBV9 TRBD1 once
CASSFLAGVHGGELFF TGTGCCAGCAGCTTTCTAGCGGGAGTTCACGGCGGGGAGCTGTTTTTT TRBJ2-2 TRBV7-9 TRBD2 .
CASSTSGQSYEQYF TGTGCCAGCAGTACCTCAGGACAGTCCTACGAGCAGTACTTC TRBJ2-7 TRBV28 . .
CASSLAAGGGETQYF TGTGCCAGCAGCTTAGCGGCCGGGGGGGGAGAGACCCAGTACTTC TRBJ2-5 TRBV7-2 TRBD2 .
CASSPPGLAGGVGSDTQYF TGTGCCAGCTCACCACCCGGACTAGCGGGAGGGGTCGGCTCAGATACGCAGTATTTT TRBJ2-3 TRBV18 TRBD2 .